This TCR beta chain was documented in a study of T cell repertoires in cytomegalovirus infection. About the study: Public TCR beta signature analysis indicated the presence of both CMV infection and matching HLA type. Study observations and caveats: It was HLA-C-restricted CMV-specific TCR beta clonotypes that dominated the response ex vivo.

On this clonotype itself: The antigen is not known.

The CDR3 is 11 residues long. Between the trimmed V and J ends, which lost 6 bases and 6 bases, there was a span of 5 bases. The germline V gene has CDR1 SEHNR and CDR2 FQNEAQ (reference sequence). TCRdb re-called the reads with MiXCR, one entry per CDR3 protein. Here the sample spans 270,000 or so distinct CDR3 sequences, 17% being singletons. The receptor was isolated from a human donor in good health (CMV status not recorded). Some clones in this sample may be carry-over from other donors' samples. The chain couples TRBV7-9 to TRBJ2-2; D is uncertain. The sample comprised CD8+ T cells from PBMCs. The DNA for the CDR3 is TGTGCCAGCAGGGACCCCGGGGAGCTGTTTTTT. Protein product: CASRDPGELFF.